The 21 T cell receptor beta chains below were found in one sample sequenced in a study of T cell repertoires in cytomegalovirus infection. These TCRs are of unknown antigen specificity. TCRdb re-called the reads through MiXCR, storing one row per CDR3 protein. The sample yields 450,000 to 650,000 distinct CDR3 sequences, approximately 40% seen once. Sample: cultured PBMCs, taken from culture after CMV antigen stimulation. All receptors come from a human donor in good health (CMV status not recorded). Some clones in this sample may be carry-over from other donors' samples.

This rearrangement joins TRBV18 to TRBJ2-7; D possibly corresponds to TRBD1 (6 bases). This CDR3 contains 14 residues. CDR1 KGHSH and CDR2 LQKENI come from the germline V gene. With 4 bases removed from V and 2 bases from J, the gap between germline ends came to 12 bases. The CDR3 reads CASSQSTGAYEQYF. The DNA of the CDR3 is TGTGCCAGCTCACAATCGACAGGAGCCTACGAGCAGTACTTC.

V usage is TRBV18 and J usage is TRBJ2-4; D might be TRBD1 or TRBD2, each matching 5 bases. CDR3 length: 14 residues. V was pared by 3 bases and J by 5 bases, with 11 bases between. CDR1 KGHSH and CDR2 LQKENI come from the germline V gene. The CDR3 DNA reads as TGTGCCAGCTCACCCCCGGGGCGGCAAAACATTCAGTACTTC. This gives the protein CASSPPGRQNIQYF.

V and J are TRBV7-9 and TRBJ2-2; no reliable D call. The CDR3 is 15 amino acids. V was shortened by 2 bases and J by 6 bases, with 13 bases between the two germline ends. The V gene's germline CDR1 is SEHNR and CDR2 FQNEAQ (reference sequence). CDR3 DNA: TGTGCCAGCAGCTTACCTCAAGTGACTGCCGGGGAGCTGTTTTTT. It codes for CASSLPQVTAGELFF.

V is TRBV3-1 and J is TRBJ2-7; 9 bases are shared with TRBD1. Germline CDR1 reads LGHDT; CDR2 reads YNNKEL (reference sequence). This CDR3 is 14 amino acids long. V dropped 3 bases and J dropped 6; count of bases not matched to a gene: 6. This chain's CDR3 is CASSQDRGPSEQYF. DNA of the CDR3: TGTGCCAGCAGCCAGGACAGGGGTCCATCCGAGCAGTACTTC.

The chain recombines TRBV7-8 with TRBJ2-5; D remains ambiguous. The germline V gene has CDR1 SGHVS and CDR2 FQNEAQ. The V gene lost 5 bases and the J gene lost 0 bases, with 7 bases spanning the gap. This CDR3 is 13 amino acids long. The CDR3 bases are TGTGCCAGCAGCCCCTCGGACCAAGAGACCCAGTACTTC. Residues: CASSPSDQETQYF.

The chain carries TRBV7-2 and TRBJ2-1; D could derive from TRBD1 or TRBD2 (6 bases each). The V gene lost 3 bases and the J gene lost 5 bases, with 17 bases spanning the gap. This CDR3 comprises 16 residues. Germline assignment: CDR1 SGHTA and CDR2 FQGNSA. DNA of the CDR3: TGTGCCAGCAGCTTGGGGGGCAACCCAGCCAACAATGAGCAGTTCTTC. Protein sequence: CASSLGGNPANNEQFF. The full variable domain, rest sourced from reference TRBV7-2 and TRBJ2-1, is GAGVSQSPSNKVTEKGKDVELRCDPISGHTALYWYRQSLGQGLEFLIYFQGNSAPDKSGLPSDRFSAERTGGSVSTLTIQRTQQEDSAVYLCASSLGGNPANNEQFFGPGTRLTVL.

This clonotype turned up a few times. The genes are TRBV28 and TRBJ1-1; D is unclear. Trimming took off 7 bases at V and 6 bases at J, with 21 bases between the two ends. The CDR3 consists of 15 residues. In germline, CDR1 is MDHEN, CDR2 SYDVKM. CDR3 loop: CASTVTGRGRAEAFF. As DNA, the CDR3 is TGTGCCAGCACCGTTACTGGGCGGGGTAGGGCTGAAGCTTTCTTT.

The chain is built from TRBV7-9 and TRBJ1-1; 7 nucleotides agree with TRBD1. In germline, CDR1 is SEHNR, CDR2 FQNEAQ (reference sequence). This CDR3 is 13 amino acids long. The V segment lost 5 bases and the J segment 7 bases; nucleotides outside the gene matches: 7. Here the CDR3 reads CASSQGVSNEAFF. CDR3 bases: TGTGCCAGCAGCCAGGGGGTGTCGAATGAAGCTTTCTTT.

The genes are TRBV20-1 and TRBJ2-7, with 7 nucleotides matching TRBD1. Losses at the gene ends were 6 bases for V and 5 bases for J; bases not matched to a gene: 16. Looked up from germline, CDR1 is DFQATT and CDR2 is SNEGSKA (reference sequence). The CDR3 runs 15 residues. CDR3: CSAPDRRQGSNEQYF. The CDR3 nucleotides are TGCAGTGCCCCGGATCGGAGACAGGGATCCAACGAGCAGTACTTC.

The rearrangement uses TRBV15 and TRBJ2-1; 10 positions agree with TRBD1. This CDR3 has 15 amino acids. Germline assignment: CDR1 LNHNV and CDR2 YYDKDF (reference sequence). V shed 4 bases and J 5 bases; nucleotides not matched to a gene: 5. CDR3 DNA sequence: TGTGCCACCAGCAAAGACAGGGGGCTAAACAATGAGCAGTTCTTC. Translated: CATSKDRGLNNEQFF.

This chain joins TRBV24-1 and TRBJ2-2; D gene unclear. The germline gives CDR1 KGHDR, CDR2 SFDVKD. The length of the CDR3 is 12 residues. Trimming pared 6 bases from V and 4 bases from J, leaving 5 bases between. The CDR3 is CATSRITGELFF. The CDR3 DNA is TGTGCCACCAGTCGGATCACCGGGGAGCTGTTTTTT.

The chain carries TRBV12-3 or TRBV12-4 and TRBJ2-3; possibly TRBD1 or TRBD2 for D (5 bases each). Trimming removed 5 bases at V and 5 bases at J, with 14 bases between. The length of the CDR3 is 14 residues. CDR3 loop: CASSPLVRGDTQYF. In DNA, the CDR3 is TGTGCCAGCAGTCCGCTTGTGAGGGGAGATACGCAGTATTTT.

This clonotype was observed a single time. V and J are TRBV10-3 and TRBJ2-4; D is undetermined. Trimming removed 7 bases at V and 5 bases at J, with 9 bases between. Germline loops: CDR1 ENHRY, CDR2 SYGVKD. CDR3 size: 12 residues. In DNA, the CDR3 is TGTGCCATCAATCGGTCAGAAAACATTCAGTACTTC. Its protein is CAINRSENIQYF.

The CDR3 DNA reads TGTGCCAGCTCACTGATTGCGGACGCTGAAGCTTTCTTT. Encoded protein: CASSLIADAEAFF. The gene calls are TRBV18 and TRBJ1-1, with D hard to call. The germline CDR1 and CDR2 sequences are KGHSH and LQKENI. The CDR3 has 13 amino acids. V was cut by 4 bases and J by 6 bases, with 12 bases left in between.

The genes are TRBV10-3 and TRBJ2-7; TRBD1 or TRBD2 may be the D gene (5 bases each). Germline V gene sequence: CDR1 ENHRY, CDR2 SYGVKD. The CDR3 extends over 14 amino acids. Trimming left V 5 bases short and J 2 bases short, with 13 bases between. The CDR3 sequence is CAISSGTETYEQYF. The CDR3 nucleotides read TGTGCCATCAGTTCTGGGACGGAGACCTACGAGCAGTACTTC.

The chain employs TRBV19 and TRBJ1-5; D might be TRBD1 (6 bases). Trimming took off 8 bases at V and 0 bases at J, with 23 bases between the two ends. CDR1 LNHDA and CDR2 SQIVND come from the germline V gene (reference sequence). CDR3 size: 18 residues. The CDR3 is CASQRGEDRAYSNQPQHF. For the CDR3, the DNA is TGTGCCAGTCAAAGAGGTGAGGACAGAGCTTATAGCAATCAGCCCCAGCATTTT.

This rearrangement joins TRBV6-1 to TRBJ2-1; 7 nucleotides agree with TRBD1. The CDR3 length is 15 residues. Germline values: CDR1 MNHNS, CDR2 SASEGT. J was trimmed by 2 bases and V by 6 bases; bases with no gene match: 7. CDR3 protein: CASSRPTGTYNEQFF. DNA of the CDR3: TGTGCCAGCAGCCGCCCGACAGGGACCTACAATGAGCAGTTCTTC.

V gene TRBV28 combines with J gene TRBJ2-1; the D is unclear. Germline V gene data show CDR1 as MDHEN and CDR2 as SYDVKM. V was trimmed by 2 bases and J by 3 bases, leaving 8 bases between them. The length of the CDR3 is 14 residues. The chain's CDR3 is CASSLLGDYNEQFF. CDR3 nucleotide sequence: TGTGCCAGCAGTTTACTTGGGGACTACAATGAGCAGTTCTTC.

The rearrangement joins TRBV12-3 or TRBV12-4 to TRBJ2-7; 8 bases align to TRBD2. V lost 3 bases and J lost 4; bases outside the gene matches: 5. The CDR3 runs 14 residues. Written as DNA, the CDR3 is TGTGCCAGCAGTTTGGGACTAGACAATTACGAGCAGTACTTC. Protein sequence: CASSLGLDNYEQYF.

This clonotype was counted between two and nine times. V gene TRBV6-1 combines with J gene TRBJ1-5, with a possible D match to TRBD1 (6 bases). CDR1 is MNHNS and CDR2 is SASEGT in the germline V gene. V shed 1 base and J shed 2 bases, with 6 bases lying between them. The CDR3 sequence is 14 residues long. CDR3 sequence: CASSEGTGNQPQHF. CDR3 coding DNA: TGTGCCAGCAGTGAAGGGACAGGCAATCAGCCCCAGCATTTT.

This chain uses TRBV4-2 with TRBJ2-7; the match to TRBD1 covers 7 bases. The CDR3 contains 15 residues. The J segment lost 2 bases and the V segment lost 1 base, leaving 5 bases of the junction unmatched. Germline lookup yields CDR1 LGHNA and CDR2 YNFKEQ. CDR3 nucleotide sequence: TGTGCCAGCAGCCAAGGTCAACAGGGGACCTACGAGCAGTACTTC. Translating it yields CASSQGQQGTYEQYF.